This T cell receptor (beta chain) was profiled in a study of T cells in Graves' hyperthyroidism and ophthalmopathy. In this sample, this clonotype turned up many times. Its cognate antigen is unknown. RNA transcripts provided the source from which TCR beta CDR3 regions were amplified. The primer set for the first-round RT-PCR of the TCR CDR3 was HTBI. TCRdb used MiXCR to reprocess the multiplex PCR reads, holding one entry per CDR3 protein. Of fewer than 350,000 distinct CDR3 sequences listed, about a sixth are singletons. J lost 3 bases, V lost 5 bases, and 7 bases had no gene match. In germline, CDR1 is MDHEN, CDR2 SYDVKM. CDR3 length: 15 residues. Study conclusions and caveats: Most expanded thyroid clonotypes above 0.001 also appeared in blood.

This clonotype originated in a woman aged 40 to 50 with Graves' ophthalmopathy. Input material: blood. This chain links TRBV28 with TRBJ2-7; 10 bases align to TRBD2. Here the CDR3 reads CASSLLAGVGYEQYF. The DNA of the CDR3 is TGTGCCAGCAGTCTGCTAGCGGGAGTAGGCTACGAGCAGTACTTC.